These T cell receptor beta chains were read from a single sample in a study of identical twins. TCRdb ran MiXCR on the 5' RACE reads and lists one entry per CDR3 protein. The sample lists about 240,000 distinct CDR3 sequences; 12% were seen once. This sample was also put to use in a study of yellow fever vaccine responses in identical twins.

Sequenced material: memory (CD45RO+) T cells sorted from blood. These receptors came from a woman in her late teens or twenties in good health. The CDR3 runs from the conserved cysteine through the conserved F or W. The D gene is left open where the match is weak. Part of the rows lack a size; the others show once, few, many or a class for expanded clones.

CDR3aa | CDR3nt | j_gene | d_gene | abundance | v_gene
CASSEPPTDTQYF | TGTGCCAGCAGTGAGCCCCCGACAGATACGCAGTATTTT | TRBJ2-3 | . | many | TRBV25-1
CASSLTSKNEQFF | TGTGCCAGCAGCCTCACTAGCAAGAATGAGCAGTTCTTC | TRBJ2-1 | . | few | TRBV7-3
CASSEEGAGAYEQYF | TGTGCCAGCAGTGAAGAGGGAGCGGGGGCCTACGAGCAGTACTTC | TRBJ2-7 | TRBD2 | . | TRBV6-1
CASSPGQPPYEQYF | TGTGCCAGTAGTCCGGGACAGCCGCCCTACGAGCAGTACTTC | TRBJ2-7 | TRBD1 | . | TRBV19
CASSDFLAGGPDTQYF | TGTGCCAGCAGTGATTTCCTAGCGGGAGGGCCAGATACGCAGTATTTT | TRBJ2-3 | TRBD2 | few | TRBV2
CATSRGVSDTGELFF | TGTGCCACCAGCAGAGGGGTTAGCGACACCGGGGAGCTGTTTTTT | TRBJ2-2 | . | few | TRBV15
CASSPNTGGSSYNEQFF | TGTGCTAGCAGCCCGAATACAGGCGGAAGCTCCTACAATGAGCAGTTCTTC | TRBJ2-1 | . | . | TRBV7-7
CASSFNDGYTF | TGTGCCAGCAGCTTCAACGACGGCTACACCTTC | TRBJ1-2 | . | many | TRBV7-2
CASSDSRTGPNEQFF | TGTGCCAGCAGTGACTCTAGGACAGGGCCCAATGAGCAGTTCTTC | TRBJ2-1 | TRBD1 | . | TRBV6-4
CASTSRDSSYNEQFF | TGTGCCAGCACTTCTCGCGACTCCTCCTACAATGAGCAGTTCTTC | TRBJ2-1 | . | . | TRBV13